This TCR beta chain came from a study of T cell changes during pregnancy in multiple sclerosis. The CDR3 is 15 residues long. The germline V and J ends were trimmed by 0 bases and 7 bases, with 15 bases remaining between them. CDR1 MNHEY and CDR2 SMNVEV come from the germline V gene (reference sequence). TCRdb keeps only in-frame clones here, not all; method: immunoSEQ multiplex PCR. The repertoire holds 65,000 to 80,000 clones, with about 92% as singletons. This clonotype was obtained from a female donor with multiple sclerosis, enrolled in a pregnancy study. The specimen was peripheral blood, collected in the second trimester of pregnancy. The V and J genes are TRBV27 and TRBJ1-2; tentatively, D is TRBD1 (5 bases). CDR3 residues: CASSLSGTWGGGYTF. The CDR3 DNA follows: TGTGCCAGCAGTTTATCTGGGACCTGGGGGGGTGGCTACACCTTC.